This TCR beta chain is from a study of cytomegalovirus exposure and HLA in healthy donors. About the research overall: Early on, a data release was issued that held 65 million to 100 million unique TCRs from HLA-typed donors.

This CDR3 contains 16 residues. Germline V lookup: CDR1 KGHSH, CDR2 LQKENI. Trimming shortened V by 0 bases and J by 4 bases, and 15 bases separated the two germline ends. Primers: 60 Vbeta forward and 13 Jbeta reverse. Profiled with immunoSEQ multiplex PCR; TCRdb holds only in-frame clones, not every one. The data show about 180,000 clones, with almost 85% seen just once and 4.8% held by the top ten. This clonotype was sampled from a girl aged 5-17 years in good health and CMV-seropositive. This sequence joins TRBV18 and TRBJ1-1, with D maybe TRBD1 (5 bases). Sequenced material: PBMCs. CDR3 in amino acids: CASSPPVMGRGTEAFF. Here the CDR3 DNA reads TGTGCCAGCTCACCACCGGTTATGGGGCGAGGCACTGAAGCTTTCTTT.